This T cell receptor (beta chain) is drawn from a study of neurological immune-mediated disorders. General study findings and limits: TCR clonal expansion peaked in HTLV-1-associated myelopathy patients and was lowest in multiple sclerosis patients.

5'RACE employing 10-nucleotide random UMIs yielded the cDNA. The yield of each sequencing run was over 180 million TCR-beta sequences from 15-18 subjects. TCRdb analysed the 5' RACE reads with MiXCR anew, one entry per CDR3 protein. The data show approximately 38,000 distinct CDR3 sequences, 11% seen once. This clonotype has a count of ten or more. Its matching antigen is unknown. The study built sorted libraries from some 900,000 CD4+ or CD8+ T cells. The sequence was obtained from a woman in her 30s with HTLV-1-associated myelopathy (HAM/TSP). The sequenced sample consisted of CD4+ T cells from blood.

The CDR3 sequence is CASSSASISYEQYF. In DNA, the CDR3 is TGTGCCAGCAGTTCAGCCAGTATCTCCTACGAGCAGTACTTC. The chain couples TRBV28 to TRBJ2-7; D gene ambiguous. This CDR3 has 14 residues. The germline CDR1 and CDR2 sequences are MDHEN and SYDVKM. Trimming cost V 4 bases and J 0 bases, with 10 bases left between them.